This TCR beta chain was profiled in a study of blood T cell repertoires in COVID-19. Study as a whole: Spain, Italy and the United States supplied samples that represented acute and convalescent COVID-19. The cDNA or gDNA used as material had been derived from T cells, B-cell-depleted T cells, or PBMCs.

Original methodology: Nucleated cell number was recorded as an estimate derived from reference gene primer amplification. The protocol was immunoSEQ multiplex PCR, while the TCRdb copy is restricted to in-frame clones and leaves out a portion. That table is the source of V, J and clone size, and D and trimming were worked out from the DNA. The sample includes some 60,000 clones, around 90% of them seen just once. The CDR3 covers 14 residues. Per the germline V gene, CDR1 is MNHEY and CDR2 is SVGAGI. Losses at the gene ends were 0 bases for V and 4 bases for J; bases not matched to a gene: 2. The sample comprised peripheral blood. The chain joins TRBV6-5 to TRBJ2-5; TRBD1 matches at 7 bases. This TCR was recovered from a human donor with active COVID-19. The donor label of this sample is uncertain. The CDR3 sequence is CASSYSSGGETQYF. DNA for the CDR3: TGTGCCAGCAGTTACTCTTCAGGGGGAGAGACCCAGTACTTC.